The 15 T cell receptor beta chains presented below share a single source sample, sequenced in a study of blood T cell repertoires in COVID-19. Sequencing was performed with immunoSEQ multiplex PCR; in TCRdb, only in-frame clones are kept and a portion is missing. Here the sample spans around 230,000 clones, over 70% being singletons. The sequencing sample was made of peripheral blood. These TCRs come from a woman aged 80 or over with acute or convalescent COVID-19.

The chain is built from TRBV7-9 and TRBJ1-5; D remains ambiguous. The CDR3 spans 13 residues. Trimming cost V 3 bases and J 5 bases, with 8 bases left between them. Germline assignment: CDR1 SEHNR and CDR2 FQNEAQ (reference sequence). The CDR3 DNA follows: TGTGCCAGCAGCTTGTCAGGCGATCAGCCCCAGCATTTT. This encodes CASSLSGDQPQHF.

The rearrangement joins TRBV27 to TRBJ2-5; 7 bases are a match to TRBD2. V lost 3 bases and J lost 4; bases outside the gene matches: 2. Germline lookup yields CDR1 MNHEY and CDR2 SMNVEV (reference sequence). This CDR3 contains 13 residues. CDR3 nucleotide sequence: TGTGCCAGCAGTTTGGGCGGGAGAGAGACCCAGTACTTC. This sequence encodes CASSLGGRETQYF.

This CDR3 reads CASSRNGQGAETQYF. CDR3 coding DNA: TGTGCCAGTAGTCGCAACGGACAGGGGGCTGAGACCCAGTACTTC. V usage is TRBV19 and J usage is TRBJ2-5; TRBD1 matches 11 bases. The length of the CDR3 is 15 residues. The trim removed 5 bases at V and 5 bases at J, leaving 7 bases unmatched. Per germline, CDR1 LNHDA and CDR2 SQIVND (reference sequence).

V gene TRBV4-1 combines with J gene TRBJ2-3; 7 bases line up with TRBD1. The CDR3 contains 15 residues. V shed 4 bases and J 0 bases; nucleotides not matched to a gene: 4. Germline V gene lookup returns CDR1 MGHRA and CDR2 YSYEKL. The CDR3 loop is CASSPRQGSTDTQYF. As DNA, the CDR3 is TGCGCCAGCAGCCCCCGACAGGGAAGCACAGATACGCAGTATTTT.

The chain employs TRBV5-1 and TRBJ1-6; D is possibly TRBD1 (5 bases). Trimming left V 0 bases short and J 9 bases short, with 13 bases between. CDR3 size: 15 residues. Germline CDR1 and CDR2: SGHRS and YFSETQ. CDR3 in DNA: TGCGCCAGCAGCTTGGCCATGGGGCAGGGTTCACCCCTCCACTTT. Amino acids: CASSLAMGQGSPLHF.

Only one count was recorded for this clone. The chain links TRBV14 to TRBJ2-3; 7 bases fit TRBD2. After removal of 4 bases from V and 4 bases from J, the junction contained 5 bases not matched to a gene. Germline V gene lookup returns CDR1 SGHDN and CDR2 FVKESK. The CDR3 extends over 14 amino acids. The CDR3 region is CASSPPGGPDTQYF. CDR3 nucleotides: TGTGCCAGCAGCCCACCGGGGGGTCCAGATACGCAGTATTTT.

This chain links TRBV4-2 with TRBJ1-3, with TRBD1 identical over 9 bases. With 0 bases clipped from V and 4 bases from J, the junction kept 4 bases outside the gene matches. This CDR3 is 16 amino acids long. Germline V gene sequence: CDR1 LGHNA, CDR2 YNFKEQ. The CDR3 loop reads CASSQDPGTGGNTIYF. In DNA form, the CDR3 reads TGTGCCAGCAGCCAAGATCCCGGGACAGGGGGAAACACCATATATTTT.

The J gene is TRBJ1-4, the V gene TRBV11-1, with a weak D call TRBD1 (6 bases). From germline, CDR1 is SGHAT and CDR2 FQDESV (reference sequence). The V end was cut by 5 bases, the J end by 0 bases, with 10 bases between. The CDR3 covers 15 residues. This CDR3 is CASSRDTTTNEKLFF. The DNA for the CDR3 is TGTGCCAGCAGCCGGGACACTACAACTAATGAAAAACTGTTTTTT.

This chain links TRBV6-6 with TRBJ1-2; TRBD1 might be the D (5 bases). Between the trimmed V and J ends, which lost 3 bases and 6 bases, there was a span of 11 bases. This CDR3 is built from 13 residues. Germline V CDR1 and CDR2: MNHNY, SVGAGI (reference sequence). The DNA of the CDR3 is TGTGCCAGCAGTTATTTGAGCAGGGATGGCTACACCTTC. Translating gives CASSYLSRDGYTF.

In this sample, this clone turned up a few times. The CDR3 here is CSASTRSRELRGDEQFF. CDR3 in DNA: TGCAGTGCTAGTACCCGTTCGCGGGAGCTTCGGGGGGATGAGCAGTTCTTC. The chain couples TRBV20-1 to TRBJ2-1; TRBD2 agrees at 7 bases. Germline lookup yields CDR1 DFQATT and CDR2 SNEGSKA (reference sequence). The ends lost 3 bases at V and 8 bases at J; junction bases unmatched: 19. CDR3 length: 17 amino acids.

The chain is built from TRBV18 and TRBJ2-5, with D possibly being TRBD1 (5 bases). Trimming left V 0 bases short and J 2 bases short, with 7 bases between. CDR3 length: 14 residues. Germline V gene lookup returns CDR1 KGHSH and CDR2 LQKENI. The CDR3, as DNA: TGTGCCAGCTCACCACCCCAGGGTCAAGAGACCCAGTACTTC. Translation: CASSPPQGQETQYF.

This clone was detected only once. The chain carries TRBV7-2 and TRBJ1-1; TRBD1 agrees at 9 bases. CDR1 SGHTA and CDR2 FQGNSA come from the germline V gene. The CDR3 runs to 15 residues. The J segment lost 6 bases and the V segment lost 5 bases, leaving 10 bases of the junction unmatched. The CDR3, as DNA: TGTGCCAGCAGCCCTGGGGGGACAGGGACCGCTGAAGCTTTCTTT. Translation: CASSPGGTGTAEAFF.

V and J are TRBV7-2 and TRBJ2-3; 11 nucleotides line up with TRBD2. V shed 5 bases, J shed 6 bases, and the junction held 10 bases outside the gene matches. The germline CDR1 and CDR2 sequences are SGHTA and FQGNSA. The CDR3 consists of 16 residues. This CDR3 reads CASSLRLAGPGDTQYF. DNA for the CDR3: TGTGCCAGCAGCCTCCGACTAGCGGGGCCCGGGGATACGCAGTATTTT.

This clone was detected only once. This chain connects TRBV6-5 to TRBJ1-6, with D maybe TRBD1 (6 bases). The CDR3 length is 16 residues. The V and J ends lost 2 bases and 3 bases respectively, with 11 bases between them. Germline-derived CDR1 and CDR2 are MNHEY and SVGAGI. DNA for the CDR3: TGTGCCAGCAGTTACGGGGGCGCCGGCTATAATTCACCCCTCCACTTT. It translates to CASSYGGAGYNSPLHF.

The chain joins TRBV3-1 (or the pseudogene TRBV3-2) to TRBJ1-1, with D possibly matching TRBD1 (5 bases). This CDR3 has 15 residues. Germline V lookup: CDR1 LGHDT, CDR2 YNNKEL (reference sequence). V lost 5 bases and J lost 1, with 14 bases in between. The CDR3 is CASSNGGGQNTEAFF. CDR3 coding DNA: TGTGCCAGCAGCAATGGGGGAGGCCAGAACACTGAAGCTTTCTTT.